A single T cell receptor (beta chain) is shown here with its context. Per the authors' pipeline: The authors estimated nucleated cell counts from reference gene primer amplification. This table comes from immunoSEQ multiplex PCR, and its TCRdb copy is limited to in-frame clones, with some not included. D and trimming come from the DNA, and the V and J calls and clone size come from that table. The sample lists approximately 200,000 clones, nearly 90% occurring once. This entry belongs to a study of blood T cell repertoires in COVID-19. Germline V lookup: CDR1 KGHSH, CDR2 LQKENI. CDR3 length: 17 residues. Trimming cost V 6 bases and J 2 bases; bases outside gene matches: 10.

V gene TRBV18 combines with J gene TRBJ2-3; TRBD2 matches 11 bases. The receptor's source is a man aged 25-45 years who had recovered from COVID-19. The sequenced sample was PBMCs or T cells enriched from blood (not recorded which). CDR3 sequence (DNA): TGTGCCAGCTCTCTCGTGGGGGGACTAGCGGACACAGATACGCAGTATTTT. It codes for CASSLVGGLADTDTQYF.